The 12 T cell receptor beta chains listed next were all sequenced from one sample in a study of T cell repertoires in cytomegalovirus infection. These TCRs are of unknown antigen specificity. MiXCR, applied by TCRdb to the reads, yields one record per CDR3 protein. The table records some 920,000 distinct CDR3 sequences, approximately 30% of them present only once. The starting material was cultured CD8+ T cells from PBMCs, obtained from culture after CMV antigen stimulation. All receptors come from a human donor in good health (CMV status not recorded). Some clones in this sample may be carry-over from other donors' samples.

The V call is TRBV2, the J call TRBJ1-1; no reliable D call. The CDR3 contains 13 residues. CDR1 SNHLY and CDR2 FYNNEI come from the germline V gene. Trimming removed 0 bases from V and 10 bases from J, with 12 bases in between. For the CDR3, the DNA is TGTGCCAGCAGTGAAGCGGGAACGGCAAGAGCTTTCTTT. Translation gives CASSEAGTARAFF.

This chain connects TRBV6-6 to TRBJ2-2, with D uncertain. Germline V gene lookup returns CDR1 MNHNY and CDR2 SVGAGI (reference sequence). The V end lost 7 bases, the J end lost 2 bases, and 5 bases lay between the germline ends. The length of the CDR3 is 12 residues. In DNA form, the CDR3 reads TGTGCCAGCACCCAAAACACCGGGGAGCTGTTTTTT. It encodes CASTQNTGELFF.

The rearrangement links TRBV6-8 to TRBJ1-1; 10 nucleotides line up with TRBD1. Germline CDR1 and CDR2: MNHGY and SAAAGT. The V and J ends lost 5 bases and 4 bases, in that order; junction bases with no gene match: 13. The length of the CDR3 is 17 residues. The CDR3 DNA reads TGTGCCAGCAGTGCCCCCCGGACAGGGGGTATTGGCACTGAAGCTTTCTTT. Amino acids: CASSAPRTGGIGTEAFF.

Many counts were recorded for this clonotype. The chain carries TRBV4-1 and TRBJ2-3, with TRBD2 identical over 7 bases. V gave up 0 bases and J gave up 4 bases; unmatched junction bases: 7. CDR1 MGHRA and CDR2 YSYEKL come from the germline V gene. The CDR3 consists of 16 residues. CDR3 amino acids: CASSQEPAGTADTQYF. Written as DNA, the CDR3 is TGCGCCAGCAGCCAAGAACCAGCGGGGACTGCAGATACGCAGTATTTT.

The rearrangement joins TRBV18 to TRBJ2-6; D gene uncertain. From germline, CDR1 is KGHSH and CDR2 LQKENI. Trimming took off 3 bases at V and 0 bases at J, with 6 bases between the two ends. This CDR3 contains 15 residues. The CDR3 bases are TGTGCCAGCTCACCCCCTTACTCTGGGGCCAACGTCCTGACTTTC. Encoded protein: CASSPPYSGANVLTF.

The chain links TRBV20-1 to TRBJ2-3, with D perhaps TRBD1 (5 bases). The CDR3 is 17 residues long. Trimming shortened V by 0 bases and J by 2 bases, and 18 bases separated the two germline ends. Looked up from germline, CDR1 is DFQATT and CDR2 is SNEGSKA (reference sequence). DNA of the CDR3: TGCAGTGCTAGAGAGCGGACCCCTAAGGGGTTCACAGATACGCAGTATTTT. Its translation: CSARERTPKGFTDTQYF.

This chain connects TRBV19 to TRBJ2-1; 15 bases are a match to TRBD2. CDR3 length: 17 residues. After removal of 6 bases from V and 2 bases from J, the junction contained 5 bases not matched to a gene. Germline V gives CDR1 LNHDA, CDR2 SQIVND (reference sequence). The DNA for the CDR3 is TGTGCCAGTAGATGGACTAGCGGGGGGGGTCCCTACAATGAGCAGTTCTTC. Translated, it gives CASRWTSGGGPYNEQFF.

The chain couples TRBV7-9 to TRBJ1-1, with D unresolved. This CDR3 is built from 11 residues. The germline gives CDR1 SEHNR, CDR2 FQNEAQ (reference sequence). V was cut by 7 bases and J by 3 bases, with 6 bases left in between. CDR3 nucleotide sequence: TGTGCCAGCAACCTATACACTGAAGCTTTCTTT. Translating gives CASNLYTEAFF.

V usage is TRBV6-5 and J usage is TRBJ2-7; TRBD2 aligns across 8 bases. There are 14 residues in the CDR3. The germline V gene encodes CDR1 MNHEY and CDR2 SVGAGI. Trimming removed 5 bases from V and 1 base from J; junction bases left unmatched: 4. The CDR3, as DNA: TGTGCCAGCAGTCCACAGCGGGGGTCCTACGAGCAGTACGTC. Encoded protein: CASSPQRGSYEQYV.

CDR3 nucleotides: TGTGCCAGCAGCTTTTCCGACAGGGCACAGCCCCAGCATTTT. It translates to CASSFSDRAQPQHF. The chain links TRBV7-2 to TRBJ1-5, with 7 bases identical to TRBD1. Germline values: CDR1 SGHTA, CDR2 FQGNSA. The CDR3 is 14 amino acids. The trim removed 3 bases at V and 7 bases at J, leaving 6 bases unmatched.

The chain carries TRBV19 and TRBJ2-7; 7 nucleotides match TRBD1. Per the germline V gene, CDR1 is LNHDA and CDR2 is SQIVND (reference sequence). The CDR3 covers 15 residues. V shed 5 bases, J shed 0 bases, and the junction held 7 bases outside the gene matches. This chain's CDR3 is CASSSDRTYSYEQYF. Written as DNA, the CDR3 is TGTGCCAGTAGTTCGGACAGGACGTACTCCTACGAGCAGTACTTC.

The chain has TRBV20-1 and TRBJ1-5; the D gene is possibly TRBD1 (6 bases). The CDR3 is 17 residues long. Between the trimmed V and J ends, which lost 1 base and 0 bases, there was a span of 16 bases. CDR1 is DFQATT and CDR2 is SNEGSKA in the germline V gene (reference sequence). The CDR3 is CSARGGGQDYSNQPQHF. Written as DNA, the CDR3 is TGCAGTGCTAGAGGGGGGGGGCAGGACTATAGCAATCAGCCCCAGCATTTT.